The 21 T cell receptor beta chains below all came from one sample that was sequenced in a study of Graves' ophthalmopathy and Graves' hyperthyroidism. For repertoire sequencing, the TCR beta CDR3 regions were amplified from RNA transcripts. RT-PCR in the first round used HTBI primers; a second-round multiplex PCR followed. MiXCR, applied by TCRdb to the multiplex PCR reads, yields one record per CDR3 protein. The data show about 400,000 distinct CDR3 sequences, with 20% to 25% seen just once and under 3.5% held by the top ten. The source material was peripheral blood. These receptors were collected from a woman aged 18 to 35 with stable Graves' hyperthyroidism.

This chain connects TRBV12-3 or TRBV12-4 to TRBJ2-7; D not certain. This CDR3 is 13 amino acids long. V lost 1 base and J lost 3, with 7 bases in between. This CDR3 reads CASSLVQDYEQYF. The CDR3 DNA reads TGTGCCAGCAGTTTAGTTCAGGACTACGAGCAGTACTTC.

The rearrangement links TRBV6-5 to TRBJ1-6; D gene unclear. CDR1 is MNHEY and CDR2 is SVGAGI in the germline V gene. The CDR3 spans 16 residues. V was cut by 2 bases and J by 4 bases, with 12 bases left in between. The CDR3 loop reads CASSYPKKEYNSPLHF. The CDR3 DNA is TGTGCCAGCAGTTACCCAAAAAAGGAGTATAATTCACCCCTCCACTTT.

This clonotype showed up many times. This chain uses TRBV15 with TRBJ1-2, with unresolved D. Germline V gene lookup returns CDR1 LNHNV and CDR2 YYDKDF (reference sequence). This CDR3 has 15 residues. V lost 2 bases and J 5 bases, leaving 15 bases between the germline ends. The CDR3 sequence: CATSRNPRSGYGYTF. In DNA form, the CDR3 reads TGTGCCACCAGCAGAAATCCCAGGAGTGGGTATGGCTACACCTTC.

Ten or more counts support this clonotype. This rearrangement joins TRBV6-1 to TRBJ1-2, with D uncertain. CDR3 length: 13 residues. Germline CDR1 and CDR2: MNHNS and SASEGT. Trimming removed 6 bases at V and 3 bases at J, with 11 bases between. DNA of the CDR3: TGTGCCAGCAGCCGAGACGGGGACTATGGCTACACCTTC. The encoded protein is CASSRDGDYGYTF.

The rearrangement uses TRBV28 and TRBJ1-5; no clear D gene. The CDR3 length is 13 residues. Germline assignment: CDR1 MDHEN and CDR2 SYDVKM. DNA of the CDR3: TGTGCTCATACCGATTATAGCAATCAGCCCCAGCATTTT. As protein: CAHTDYSNQPQHF.

This clonotype was found many times. This chain joins TRBV5-1 and TRBJ2-7, with 9 bases lining up with TRBD2. Germline V gives CDR1 SGHRS, CDR2 YFSETQ. The CDR3 covers 15 residues. J gave up 2 bases and V 5 bases, and 8 bases lay outside the gene matches. The CDR3 region is CASSQATSGTYEQYF. CDR3 coding DNA: TGCGCCAGCAGTCAGGCGACTAGCGGAACCTACGAGCAGTACTTC.

About this clonotype itself: This may be a read error, as it is one base from a much larger clone. The chain uses TRBV4-3 and TRBJ2-7; D may be TRBD1 (6 bases). The CDR3 has 13 amino acids. The germline V gene has CDR1 LGHNA and CDR2 YSLEER. CDR3: CASSQVRGNEQCF. The CDR3 nucleotides are TGCGCCAGCAGCCAAGTCAGGGGCAACGAGCAGTGCTTC.

As concerns this clonotype: Compared with germline, one end of the junction differs, possibly owing to a read error. This chain connects TRBV30 to TRBJ1-2, with D perhaps TRBD1 (5 bases). CDR1 and CDR2 (germline): GTSNPN, SVGIG (reference sequence). There are 13 residues in the CDR3. For the CDR3, the DNA is TGTTCCTGGAGCCCGCAGGGTCCGGATGGCTACACCTTC. Residues: CSWSPQGPDGYTF. Looking up the rest from reference TRBV30 and TRBJ1-2 gives the full variable domain: SQTIHQWPATLVQPVGSPLSLECTVEGTSNPNLYWYRQAAGRGLQLLFYSVGIGQISSEVPQNLSASRPQDRQFILSSKKLLLSDSGFYLCSWSPQGPDGYTFGSGTRLTVV.

This clonotype appeared many times. The chain employs TRBV5-1 and TRBJ2-5; D perhaps matches TRBD1 (6 bases). Germline V lookup: CDR1 SGHRS, CDR2 YFSETQ. V dropped 4 bases and J dropped 4 bases, with 14 bases sitting between them. CDR3 length: 14 amino acids. The CDR3 region is CASSGGQPRETQYF. CDR3 coding DNA: TGCGCCAGCAGCGGAGGACAGCCAAGAGAGACCCAGTACTTC.

This clonotype was detected many times. V gene TRBV12-3 or TRBV12-4 combines with J gene TRBJ2-2; D might be TRBD1 or TRBD2, each matching 5 bases. The CDR3 has 15 amino acids. V was shortened by 7 bases and J by 2 bases, with 14 bases between the two germline ends. The CDR3 coding sequence is TGTGCCAGCACCCCGGGACCCATCAACACCGGGGAGCTGTTTTTT. As protein: CASTPGPINTGELFF.

This clonotype was seen many times. The rearrangement links TRBV12-3 or TRBV12-4 to TRBJ2-5, with D perhaps assigned TRBD1 or TRBD2 (5 bases each). V was shortened by 8 bases and J by 3 bases, with 13 bases between the two germline ends. The CDR3 is 13 amino acids. The CDR3, as DNA: TGTGCCAGCTCACCAGGGACCGAAGAGACCCAGTACTTC. This translates into CASSPGTEETQYF.

This clonotype has at least ten counts. This rearrangement joins TRBV12-3 or TRBV12-4 to TRBJ1-5; no clear D. Trimming shortened V by 2 bases and J by 7 bases, and 15 bases separated the two germline ends. This CDR3 contains 15 residues. The CDR3 region is CASSLRSDWVQPQHF. CDR3 bases: TGTGCCAGCAGTTTACGGTCTGATTGGGTACAGCCCCAGCATTTT.

Note on this clonotype: It may be a read error: a sequence one base away is much more abundant. This chain links TRBV12-3 or TRBV12-4 with TRBJ1-1; a weak D match, TRBD1 (5 bases). CDR3 length: 13 residues. DNA of the CDR3: TGTGCCAGCATCTCCGGGGCCTGGACTGAAGCTTGCTTT. As protein: CASISGAWTEACF.

This clonotype has ten or more counts. This chain links TRBV6-5 with TRBJ2-2; D is uncertain. Trimming cost V 0 bases and J 5 bases, with 13 bases left between them. The CDR3 sequence is 16 residues long. Germline V gene data show CDR1 as MNHEY and CDR2 as SVGAGI. The CDR3 DNA reads as TGTGCCAGCAGTTACTCGGGCCCGGATGGGACCGGGGAGCTGTTTTTT. It codes for CASSYSGPDGTGELFF.

This clonotype showed up just a few times. The chain recombines TRBV20-1 with TRBJ1-1, with D perhaps TRBD1 (5 bases). The CDR3 spans 14 residues. Germline CDR1 and CDR2: DFQATT and SNEGSKA (reference sequence). Trimming took off 6 bases at V and 0 bases at J, with 14 bases between the two ends. In nucleotides, the CDR3 is TGCAGTGCCGCAGCAGGACACTTGAACACTGAAGCTTTCTTT. This codes for CSAAAGHLNTEAFF.

This chain links TRBV12-3 or TRBV12-4 with TRBJ1-5; 7 bases fit TRBD1. CDR3 length: 13 amino acids. Unmatched junction bases numbered 10, after V lost 10 bases and J lost 7 bases. CDR3 nucleotides: TGTGCCACCGCGACAGGGTCAAGGCAGCCCCAGCATTTT. Its translation is CATATGSRQPQHF.

About this clonotype: A junction boundary mismatches the germline segment, possibly from a read error. CDR3 sequence reads: CASSPAGVPSGDLFF. The CDR3 nucleotides read TGTGCCAGCAGCCCAGCGGGAGTGCCTTCCGGGGATCTGTTTTTT. This chain connects TRBV11-2 to TRBJ2-2, with TRBD2 identical over 8 bases. Germline V gene sequence: CDR1 SGHAT, CDR2 FQNNGV. This CDR3 has 15 residues. Full variable domain (outside the CDR3, taken from reference TRBV11-2 and TRBJ2-2): EAGVAQSPRYKIIEKRQSVAFWCNPISGHATLYWYQQILGQGPKLLIQFQNNGVVDDSQLPKDRFSAERLKGVDSTLKIQPAKLEDSAVYLCASSPAGVPSGDLFFGEGSRLTVL.

The table lists this clonotype with many counts. The rearrangement links TRBV11-1 to TRBJ2-7, with D possibly TRBD2 on 5 matching bases. Germline loops: CDR1 SGHAT, CDR2 FQDESV (reference sequence). The CDR3 totals 16 residues. V was cut by 7 bases and J by 5 bases, with 24 bases left in between. CDR3 in amino acids: CASTPSEGTQRDEQYF. In DNA, the CDR3 is TGTGCCAGCACCCCCAGTGAGGGAACTCAACGGGACGAGCAGTACTTC. The whole variable domain, remainder taken from reference TRBV11-1 and TRBJ2-7, is EAEVAQSPRYKITEKSQAVAFWCDPISGHATLYWYRQILGQGPELLVQFQDESVVDDSQLPKDRFSAERLKGVDSTLKIQPAELGDSAMYLCASTPSEGTQRDEQYFGPGTRLTVT.

The chain carries TRBV28 and TRBJ1-1; 10 bases are shared with TRBD1. Germline V gene sequence: CDR1 MDHEN, CDR2 SYDVKM. Trimming cost V 3 bases and J 0 bases; bases outside gene matches: 7. The CDR3 has 17 residues. CDR3 DNA sequence: TGTGCCAGCAGTTTCGTCCCGGGACAGGGGATGAACACTGAAGCTTTCTTT. It specifies CASSFVPGQGMNTEAFF. The variable domain in full, with the rest retrieved from reference TRBV28 and TRBJ1-1, is DVKVTQSSRYLVKRTGEKVFLECVQDMDHENMFWYRQDPGLGLRLIYFSYDVKMKEKGDIPEGYSVSREKKERFSLILESASTNQTSMYLCASSFVPGQGMNTEAFFGQGTRLTVV.

V is TRBV20-1 and J is TRBJ2-7, with TRBD2 matching over 8 bases. Per the germline V gene, CDR1 is DFQATT and CDR2 is SNEGSKA (reference sequence). V gave up 5 bases and J gave up 1 base; unmatched junction bases: 10. The CDR3 loop spans 15 amino acids. CDR3 protein: CSADPGLVGSYEQYF. The CDR3 region has the DNA TGCAGTGCTGACCCGGGACTAGTCGGGTCCTACGAGCAGTACTTC.

This clonotype was counted ten times or more. This sequence joins TRBV6-5 and TRBJ2-7, with 7 bases identical to TRBD1. The germline V gene has CDR1 MNHEY and CDR2 SVGAGI. CDR3 length equals 14 residues. Trimming removed 7 bases from V and 5 bases from J; junction bases left unmatched: 11. CDR3 protein: CASISPHRGHEQYF. The CDR3 coding sequence is TGTGCCAGCATATCCCCCCACAGGGGCCACGAGCAGTACTTC.